This T cell receptor (beta chain) was retrieved from a study of cytomegalovirus exposure and HLA in healthy donors. Germline V gene data show CDR1 as SQVTM and CDR2 as ANQGSEA. The CDR3 runs to 13 residues. Trimming left V 6 bases short and J 2 bases short, with 12 bases between. It was with 60 Vbeta and 13 Jbeta primers that the PCR ran. Sequencing was performed with immunoSEQ multiplex PCR; in TCRdb, only in-frame clones are kept and a portion is missing. The sample consists of over 150,000 clones, 75% of them appearing once. The receptor was derived from a woman aged 45 to 65 in good health and CMV-seropositive. The gene calls are TRBV29-1 and TRBJ2-3; tentatively, D is TRBD1 (6 bases). Material for sequencing was PBMCs. CDR3 nucleotides: TGCAGCGTCATCAGGGGTAACACAGATACGCAGTATTTT. It is translated as CSVIRGNTDTQYF.